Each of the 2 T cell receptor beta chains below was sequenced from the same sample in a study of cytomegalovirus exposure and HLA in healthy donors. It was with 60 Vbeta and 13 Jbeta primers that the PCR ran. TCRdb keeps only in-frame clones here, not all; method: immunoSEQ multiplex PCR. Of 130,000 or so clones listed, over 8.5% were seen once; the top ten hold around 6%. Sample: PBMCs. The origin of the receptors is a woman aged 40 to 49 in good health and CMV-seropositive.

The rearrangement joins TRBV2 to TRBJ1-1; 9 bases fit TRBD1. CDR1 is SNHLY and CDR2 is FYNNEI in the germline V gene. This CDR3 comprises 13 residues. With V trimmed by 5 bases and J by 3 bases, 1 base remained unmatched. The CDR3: CASSTGGDTEAFF. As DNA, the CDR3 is TGTGCCAGCAGTACAGGGGGCGACACTGAAGCTTTCTTT.

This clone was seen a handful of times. CDR3 nucleotide sequence: TGCAGCGTTGGAAGTTGGTCGGACACTGAAGCTTTCTTT. This translates into CSVGSWSDTEAFF. The chain employs TRBV29-1 and TRBJ1-1; no clear D gene. With 4 bases removed from V and 3 bases from J, the gap between germline ends came to 12 bases. The V gene's germline CDR1 is SQVTM and CDR2 ANQGSEA. This CDR3 contains 13 residues.